This entry concerns a single T cell receptor beta chain. This entry is derived from a study of blood T cell repertoires in COVID-19. For the study at large: T cells, B-cell-depleted T cells, or PBMCs provided the cDNA or gDNA that served as material.

TCRdb keeps only in-frame clones here, not all; method: immunoSEQ multiplex PCR. The sample shows approximately 94,000 clones, just under 80% of them seen only once. Germline CDR1 and CDR2: SGHDT and YYEEEE. V lost 7 bases and J lost 4, with 17 bases in between. There are 14 residues in the CDR3. Sample: peripheral blood. This chain connects TRBV5-6 to TRBJ1-1; tentatively, D is TRBD1 (5 bases). The receptor comes from a man between 65 and 85 years old with active or convalescent COVID-19. Written as DNA, the CDR3 is TGTGCCAGCGGCATAAACTGGGGGGTCACTGAAGCTTTCTTT. Protein: CASGINWGVTEAFF.